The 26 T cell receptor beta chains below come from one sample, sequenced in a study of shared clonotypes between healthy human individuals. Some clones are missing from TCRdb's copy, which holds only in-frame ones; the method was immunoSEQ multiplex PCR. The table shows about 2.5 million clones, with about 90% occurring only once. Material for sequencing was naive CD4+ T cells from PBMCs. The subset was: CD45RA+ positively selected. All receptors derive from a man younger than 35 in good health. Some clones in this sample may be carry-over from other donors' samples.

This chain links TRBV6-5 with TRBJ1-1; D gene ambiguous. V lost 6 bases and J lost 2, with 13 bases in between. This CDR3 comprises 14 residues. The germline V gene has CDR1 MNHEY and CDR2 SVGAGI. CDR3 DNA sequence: TGTGCCAGCAGCCTAACAGATATTAACACTGAAGCTTTCTTT. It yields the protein CASSLTDINTEAFF.

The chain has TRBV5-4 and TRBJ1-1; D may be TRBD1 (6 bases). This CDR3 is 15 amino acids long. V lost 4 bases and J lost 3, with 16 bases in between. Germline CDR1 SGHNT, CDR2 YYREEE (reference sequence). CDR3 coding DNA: TGTGCCAGCAGCGGGGGCCCCAGCAAAGACACTGAAGCTTTCTTT. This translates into CASSGGPSKDTEAFF.

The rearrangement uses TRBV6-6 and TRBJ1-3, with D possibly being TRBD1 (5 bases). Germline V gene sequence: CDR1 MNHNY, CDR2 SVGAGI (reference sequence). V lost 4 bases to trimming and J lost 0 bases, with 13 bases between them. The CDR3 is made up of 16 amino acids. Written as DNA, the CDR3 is TGTGCCAGCAGTTCGCCCGGGACCAACTCTGGAAACACCATATATTTT. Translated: CASSSPGTNSGNTIYF.

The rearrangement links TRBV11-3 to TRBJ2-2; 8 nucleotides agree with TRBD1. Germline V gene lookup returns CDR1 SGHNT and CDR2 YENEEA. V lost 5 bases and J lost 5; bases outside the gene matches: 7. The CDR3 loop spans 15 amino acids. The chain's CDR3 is CASSLDRAGTGELFF. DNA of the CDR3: TGTGCCAGCAGCCTGGACAGGGCCGGAACCGGGGAGCTGTTTTTT. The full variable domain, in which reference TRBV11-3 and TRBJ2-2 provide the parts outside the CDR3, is EAGVVQSPRYKIIEKKQPVAFWCNPISGHNTLYWYLQNLGQGPELLIRYENEEAVDDSQLPKDRFSAERLKGVDSTLKIQPAELGDSAVYLCASSLDRAGTGELFFGEGSRLTVL.

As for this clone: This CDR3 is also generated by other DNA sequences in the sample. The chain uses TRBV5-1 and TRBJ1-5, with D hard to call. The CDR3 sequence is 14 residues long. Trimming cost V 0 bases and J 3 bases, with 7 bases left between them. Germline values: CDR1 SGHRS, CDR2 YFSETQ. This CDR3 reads CASSLGHPNQPQHF. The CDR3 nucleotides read TGCGCCAGCAGCTTGGGACACCCCAATCAGCCCCAGCATTTT.

This CDR3 reads CASSRRTGGYNYGYTF. Written as DNA, the CDR3 is TGTGCCAGCAGTCGCCGGACAGGGGGTTACAACTATGGCTACACCTTC. This chain links TRBV28 with TRBJ1-2, with 10 positions matching TRBD1. This CDR3 has 16 residues. V dropped 5 bases and J dropped 2; count of bases not matched to a gene: 8. Germline CDR1 is MDHEN and CDR2 is SYDVKM.

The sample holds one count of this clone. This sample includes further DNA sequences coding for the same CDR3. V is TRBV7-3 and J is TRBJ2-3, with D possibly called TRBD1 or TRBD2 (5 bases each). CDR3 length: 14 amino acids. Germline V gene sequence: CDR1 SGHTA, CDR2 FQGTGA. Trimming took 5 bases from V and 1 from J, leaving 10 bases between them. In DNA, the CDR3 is TGTGCCAGCAGCCTAGGGACGGGCACAGATACGCAGTATTTT. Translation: CASSLGTGTDTQYF.

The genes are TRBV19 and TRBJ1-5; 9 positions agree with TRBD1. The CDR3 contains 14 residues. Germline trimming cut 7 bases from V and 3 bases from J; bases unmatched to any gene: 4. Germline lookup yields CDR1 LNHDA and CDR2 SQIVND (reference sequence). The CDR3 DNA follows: TGTGCCAGTACTAAACAGGGGGCCAATCAGCCCCAGCATTTT. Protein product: CASTKQGANQPQHF.

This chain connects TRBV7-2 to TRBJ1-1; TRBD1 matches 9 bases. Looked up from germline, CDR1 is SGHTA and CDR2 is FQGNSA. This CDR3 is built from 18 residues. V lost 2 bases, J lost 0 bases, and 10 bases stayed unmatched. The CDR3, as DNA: TGTGCCAGCAGCTTACTACAGGGGGCTGCAAGGGTGAACACTGAAGCTTTCTTT. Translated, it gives CASSLLQGAARVNTEAFF. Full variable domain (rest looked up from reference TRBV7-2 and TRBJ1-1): GAGVSQSPSNKVTEKGKDVELRCDPISGHTALYWYRQSLGQGLEFLIYFQGNSAPDKSGLPSDRFSAERTGGSVSTLTIQRTQQEDSAVYLCASSLLQGAARVNTEAFFGQGTRLTVV.

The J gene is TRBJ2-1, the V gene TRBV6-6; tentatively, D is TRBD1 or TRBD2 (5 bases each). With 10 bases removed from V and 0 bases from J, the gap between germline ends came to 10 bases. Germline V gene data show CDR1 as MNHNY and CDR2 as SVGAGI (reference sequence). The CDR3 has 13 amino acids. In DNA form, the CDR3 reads TGTGCCACGGGACGGGGCTCCTACAATGAGCAGTTCTTC. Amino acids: CATGRGSYNEQFF.

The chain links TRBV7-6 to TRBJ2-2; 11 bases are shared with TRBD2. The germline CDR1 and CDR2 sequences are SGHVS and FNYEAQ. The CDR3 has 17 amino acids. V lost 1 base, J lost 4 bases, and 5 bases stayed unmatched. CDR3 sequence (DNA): TGTGCCAGCAGCTTAGAGTTAGCGGGAGGGCCCACCGGGGAGCTGTTTTTT. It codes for CASSLELAGGPTGELFF. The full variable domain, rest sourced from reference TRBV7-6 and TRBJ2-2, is GAGVSQSPRYKVTKRGQDVALRCDPISGHVSLYWYRQALGQGPEFLTYFNYEAQQDKSGLPNDRFSAERPEGSISTLTIQRTEQRDSAMYRCASSLELAGGPTGELFFGEGSRLTVL.

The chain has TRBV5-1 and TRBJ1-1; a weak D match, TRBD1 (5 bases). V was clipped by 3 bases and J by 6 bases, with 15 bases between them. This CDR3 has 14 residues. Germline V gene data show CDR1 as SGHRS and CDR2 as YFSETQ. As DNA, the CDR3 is TGCGCCAGCAGCTACGGGGGGAGTCTGGCTGAAGCTTTCTTT. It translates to CASSYGGSLAEAFF.

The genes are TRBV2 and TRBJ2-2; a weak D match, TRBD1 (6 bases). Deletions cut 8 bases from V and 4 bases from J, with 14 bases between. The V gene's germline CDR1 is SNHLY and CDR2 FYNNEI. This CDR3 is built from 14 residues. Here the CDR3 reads CASGSTGTTGELFF. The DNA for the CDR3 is TGTGCCAGCGGGTCTACAGGGACCACCGGGGAGCTGTTTTTT.

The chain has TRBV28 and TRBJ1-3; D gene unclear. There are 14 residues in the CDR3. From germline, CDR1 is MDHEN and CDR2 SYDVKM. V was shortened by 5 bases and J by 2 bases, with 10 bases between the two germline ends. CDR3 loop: CASSPQPTGNTIYF. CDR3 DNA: TGTGCCAGCAGTCCCCAACCTACTGGAAACACCATATATTTT.

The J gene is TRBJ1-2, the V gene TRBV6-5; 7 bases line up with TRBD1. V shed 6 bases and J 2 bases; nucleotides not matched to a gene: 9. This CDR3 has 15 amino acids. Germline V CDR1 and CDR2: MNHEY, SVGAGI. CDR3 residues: CASRRPRQGNYGYTF. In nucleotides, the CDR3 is TGTGCCAGCAGACGCCCCCGACAGGGAAACTATGGCTACACCTTC.

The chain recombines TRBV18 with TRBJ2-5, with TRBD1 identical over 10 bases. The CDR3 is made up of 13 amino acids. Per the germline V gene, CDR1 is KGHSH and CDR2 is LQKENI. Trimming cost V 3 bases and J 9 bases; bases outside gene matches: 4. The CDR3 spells CASSPGQGEAQYF. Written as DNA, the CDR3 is TGTGCCAGCTCACCCGGACAGGGGGAGGCCCAGTACTTC.

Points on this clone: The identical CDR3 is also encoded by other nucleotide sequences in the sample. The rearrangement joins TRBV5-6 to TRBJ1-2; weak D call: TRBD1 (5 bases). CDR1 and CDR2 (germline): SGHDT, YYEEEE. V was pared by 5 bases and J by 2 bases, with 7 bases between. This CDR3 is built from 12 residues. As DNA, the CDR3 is TGTGCCAGCAGTCCAGGGAACTATGGCTACACCTTC. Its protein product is CASSPGNYGYTF.

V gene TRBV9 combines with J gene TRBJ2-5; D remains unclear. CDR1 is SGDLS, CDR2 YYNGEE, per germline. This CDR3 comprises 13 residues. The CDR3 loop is CALNWGTVETQYF. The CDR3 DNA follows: TGTGCTCTCAATTGGGGTACGGTCGAGACCCAGTACTTC. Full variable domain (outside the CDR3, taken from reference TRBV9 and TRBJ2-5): DSGVTQTPKHLITATGQRVTLRCSPRSGDLSVYWYQQSLDQGLQFLIQYYNGEERAKGNILERFSAQQFPDLHSELNLSSLELGDSALYFCALNWGTVETQYFGPGTRLLVL.

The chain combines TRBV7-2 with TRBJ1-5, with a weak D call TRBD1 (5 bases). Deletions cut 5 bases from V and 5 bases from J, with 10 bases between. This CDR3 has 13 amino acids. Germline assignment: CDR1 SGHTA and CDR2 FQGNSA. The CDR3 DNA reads TGTGCCAGCAGCCAGGGTATGGATCAGCCCCAGCATTTT. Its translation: CASSQGMDQPQHF.

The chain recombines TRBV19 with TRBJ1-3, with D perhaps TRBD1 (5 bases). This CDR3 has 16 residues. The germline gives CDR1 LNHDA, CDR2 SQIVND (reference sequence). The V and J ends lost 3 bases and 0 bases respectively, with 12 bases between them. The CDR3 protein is CASSMWGESSGNTIYF. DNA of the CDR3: TGTGCCAGTAGTATGTGGGGGGAGAGCTCTGGAAACACCATATATTTT.

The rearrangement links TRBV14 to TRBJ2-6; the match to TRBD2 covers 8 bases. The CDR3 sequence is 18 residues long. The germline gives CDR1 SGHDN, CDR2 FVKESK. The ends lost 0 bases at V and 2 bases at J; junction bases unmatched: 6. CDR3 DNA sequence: TGTGCCAGCAGCCAAGATAGAGGCGGGAGGACTGGGGCCAACGTCCTGACTTTC. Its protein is CASSQDRGGRTGANVLTF.

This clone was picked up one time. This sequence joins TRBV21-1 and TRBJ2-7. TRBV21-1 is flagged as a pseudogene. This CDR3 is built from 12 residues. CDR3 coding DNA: TGTGCCAGCAGCATCCGAAGCTACGAGCAGTACTTC. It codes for CASSIRSYEQYF.

The CDR3 loop is CAYTRGGDTEAFF. CDR3 nucleotide sequence: TGTGCCTACACGCGGGGGGGAGACACTGAAGCTTTCTTT. The chain has TRBV28 and TRBJ1-1, with D possibly being TRBD1 (5 bases). Germline assignment: CDR1 MDHEN and CDR2 SYDVKM. The CDR3 contains 13 residues. V lost 11 bases to trimming and J lost 3 bases, with 16 bases between them.

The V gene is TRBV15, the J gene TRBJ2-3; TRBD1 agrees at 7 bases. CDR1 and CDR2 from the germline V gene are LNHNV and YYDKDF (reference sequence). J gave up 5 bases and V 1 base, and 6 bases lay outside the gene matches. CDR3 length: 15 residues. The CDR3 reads CATSRGRDRKDTQYF. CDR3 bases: TGTGCCACCAGCAGAGGCCGGGACAGAAAAGATACGCAGTATTTT.

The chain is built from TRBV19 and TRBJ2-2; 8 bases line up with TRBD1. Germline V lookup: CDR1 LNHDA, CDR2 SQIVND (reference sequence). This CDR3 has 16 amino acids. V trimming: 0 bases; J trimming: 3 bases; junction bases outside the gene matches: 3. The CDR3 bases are TGTGCCAGTAGTATAGAATACAGGGGGTACACCGGGGAGCTGTTTTTT. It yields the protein CASSIEYRGYTGELFF.

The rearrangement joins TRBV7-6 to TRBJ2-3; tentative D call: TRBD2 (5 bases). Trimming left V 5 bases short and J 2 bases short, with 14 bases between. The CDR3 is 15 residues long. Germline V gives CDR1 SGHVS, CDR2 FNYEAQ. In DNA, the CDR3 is TGTGCCAGCAGCGGAGGATACACGGCCACAGATACGCAGTATTTT. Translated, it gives CASSGGYTATDTQYF.